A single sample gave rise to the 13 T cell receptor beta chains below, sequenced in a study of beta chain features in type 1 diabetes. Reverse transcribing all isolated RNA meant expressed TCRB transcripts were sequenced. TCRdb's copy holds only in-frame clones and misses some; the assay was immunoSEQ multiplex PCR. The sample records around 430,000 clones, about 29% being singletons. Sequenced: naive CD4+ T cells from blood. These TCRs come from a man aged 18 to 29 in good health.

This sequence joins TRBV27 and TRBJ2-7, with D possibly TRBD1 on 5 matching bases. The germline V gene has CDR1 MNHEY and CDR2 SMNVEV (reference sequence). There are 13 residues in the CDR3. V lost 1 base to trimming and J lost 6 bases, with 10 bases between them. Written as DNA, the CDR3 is TGTGCCAGCAGTTTATTACAAACAGGCGAGCAGTACTTC. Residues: CASSLLQTGEQYF.

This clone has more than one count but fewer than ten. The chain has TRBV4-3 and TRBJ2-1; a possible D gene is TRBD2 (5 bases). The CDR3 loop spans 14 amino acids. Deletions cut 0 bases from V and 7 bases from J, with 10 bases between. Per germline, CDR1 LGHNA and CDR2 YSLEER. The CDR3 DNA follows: TGCGCCAGCAGCCAAGATCTAGCTTTGAATGAGCAGTTCTTC. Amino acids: CASSQDLALNEQFF.

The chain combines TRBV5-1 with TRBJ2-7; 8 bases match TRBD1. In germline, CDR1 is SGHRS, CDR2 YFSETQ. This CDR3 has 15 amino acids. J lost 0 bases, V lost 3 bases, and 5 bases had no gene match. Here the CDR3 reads CASSSGQGRSYEQYF. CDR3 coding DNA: TGCGCCAGCAGCTCCGGACAGGGCCGCTCCTACGAGCAGTACTTC. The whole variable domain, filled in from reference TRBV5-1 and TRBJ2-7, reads KAGVTQTPRYLIKTRGQQVTLSCSPISGHRSVSWYQQTPGQGLQFLFEYFSETQRNKGNFPGRFSGRQFSNSRSEMNVSTLELGDSALYLCASSSGQGRSYEQYFGPGTRLTVT.

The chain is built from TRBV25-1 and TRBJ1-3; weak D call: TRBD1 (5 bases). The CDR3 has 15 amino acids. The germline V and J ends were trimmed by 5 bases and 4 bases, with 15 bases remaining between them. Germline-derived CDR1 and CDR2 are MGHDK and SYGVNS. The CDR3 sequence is CASSQGGVGGNTIYF. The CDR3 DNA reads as TGTGCCAGCAGTCAGGGCGGGGTCGGAGGAAACACCATATATTTT.

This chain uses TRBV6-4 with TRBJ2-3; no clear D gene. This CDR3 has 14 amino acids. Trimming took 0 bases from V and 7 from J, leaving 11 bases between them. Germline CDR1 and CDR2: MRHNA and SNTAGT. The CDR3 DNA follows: TGTGCCAGCAGTGACTCAGCTATGCGGCATACGCAGTATTTT. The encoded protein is CASSDSAMRHTQYF.

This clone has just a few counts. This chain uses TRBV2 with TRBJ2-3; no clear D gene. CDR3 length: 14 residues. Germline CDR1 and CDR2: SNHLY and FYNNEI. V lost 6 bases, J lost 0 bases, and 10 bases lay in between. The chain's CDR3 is CASRRISSTDTQYF. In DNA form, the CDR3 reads TGTGCCAGCAGACGCATTTCTAGCACAGATACGCAGTATTTT.

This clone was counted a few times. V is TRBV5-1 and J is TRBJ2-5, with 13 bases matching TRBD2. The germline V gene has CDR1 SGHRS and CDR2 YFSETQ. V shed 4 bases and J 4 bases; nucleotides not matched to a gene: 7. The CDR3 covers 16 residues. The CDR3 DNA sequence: TGCGCCAGCAGCCGGGGACTAGCGGGAAGGGCAGAGACCCAGTACTTC. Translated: CASSRGLAGRAETQYF.

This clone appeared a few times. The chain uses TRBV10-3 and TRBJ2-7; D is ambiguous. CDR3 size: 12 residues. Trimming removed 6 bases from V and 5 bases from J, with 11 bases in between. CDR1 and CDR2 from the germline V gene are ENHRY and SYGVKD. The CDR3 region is CAISQDGDEQYF. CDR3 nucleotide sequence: TGTGCCATCAGCCAGGACGGAGACGAGCAGTACTTC.

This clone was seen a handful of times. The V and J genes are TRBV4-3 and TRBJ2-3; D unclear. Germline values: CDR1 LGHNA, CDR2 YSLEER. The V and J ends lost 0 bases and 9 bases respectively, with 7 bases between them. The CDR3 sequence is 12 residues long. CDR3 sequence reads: CASSQDFGTQYF. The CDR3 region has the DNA TGCGCCAGCAGCCAAGATTTCGGGACGCAGTATTTT.

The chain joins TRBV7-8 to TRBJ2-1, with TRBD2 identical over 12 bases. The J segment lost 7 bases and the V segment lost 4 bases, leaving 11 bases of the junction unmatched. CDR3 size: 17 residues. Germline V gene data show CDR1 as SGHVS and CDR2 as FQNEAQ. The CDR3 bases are TGTGCCAGCAGCTCAAGACTAGCGGGAGATTCTTGGAATGAGCAGTTCTTC. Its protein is CASSSRLAGDSWNEQFF.

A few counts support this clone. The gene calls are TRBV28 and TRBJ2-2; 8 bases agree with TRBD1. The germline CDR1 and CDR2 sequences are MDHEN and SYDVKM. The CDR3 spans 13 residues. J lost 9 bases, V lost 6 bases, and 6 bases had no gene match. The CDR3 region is CASRGQAGRELFF. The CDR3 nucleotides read TGTGCCAGCAGGGGACAGGCCGGACGGGAGCTGTTTTTT.

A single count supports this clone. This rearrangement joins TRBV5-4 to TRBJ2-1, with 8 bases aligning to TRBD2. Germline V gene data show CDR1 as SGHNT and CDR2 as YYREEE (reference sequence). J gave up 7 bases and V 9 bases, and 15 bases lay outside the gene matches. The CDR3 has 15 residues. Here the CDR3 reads CATWLGSGITNEQFF. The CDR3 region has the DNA TGTGCCACCTGGCTGGGTAGCGGGATAACGAATGAGCAGTTCTTC.

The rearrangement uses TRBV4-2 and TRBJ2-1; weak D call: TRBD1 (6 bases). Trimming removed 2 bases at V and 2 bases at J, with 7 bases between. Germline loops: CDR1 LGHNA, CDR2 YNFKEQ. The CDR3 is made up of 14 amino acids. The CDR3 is CASSQQGPYNEQFF. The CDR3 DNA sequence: TGTGCCAGCAGCCAACAGGGGCCCTACAATGAGCAGTTCTTC.